These 17 T cell receptor beta chains originate from one sample sequenced in a study of T cell clones after liver transplantation. TCRdb keeps only in-frame clones here, not all; method: immunoSEQ multiplex PCR. The profile shows about 16,000 clones, over 75% of them singletons. Here the sequenced sample was CD8+ T cells from blood, taken 45 to 46 months after liver transplant. The receptors originated from a human patient who received a liver transplant. The graft donor may have contributed some T cells.

The chain uses TRBV5-1 and TRBJ2-3; 9 nucleotides align to TRBD2. Per the germline V gene, CDR1 is SGHRS and CDR2 is YFSETQ. V shed 4 bases, J shed 3 bases, and the junction held 15 bases outside the gene matches. This CDR3 comprises 18 residues. CDR3 in amino acids: CASSESNLAGVVTDTQYF. CDR3 nucleotide sequence: TGCGCCAGCAGCGAGTCCAATTTAGCGGGAGTGGTGACAGATACGCAGTATTTT.

The DNA of the CDR3 is TGTGCCACCAGGGGAGGCACCGGGGAGCTGTTTTTT. Amino acid sequence: CATRGGTGELFF. The rearrangement joins TRBV15 to TRBJ2-2; TRBD2 might be the D (6 bases). The CDR3 extends over 12 amino acids. With 6 bases removed from V and 4 bases from J, the gap between germline ends came to 6 bases. CDR1 and CDR2 from the germline V gene are LNHNV and YYDKDF (reference sequence). Full variable domain (missing parts from reference TRBV15 and TRBJ2-2): DAMVIQNPRYQVTQFGKPVTLSCSQTLNHNVMYWYQQKSSQAPKLLFHYYDKDFNNEADTPDNFQSRRPNTSFCFLDIRSPGLGDTAMYLCATRGGTGELFFGEGSRLTVL.

The rearrangement joins TRBV6-5 to TRBJ2-1; a weak D match, TRBD2 (6 bases). V lost 0 bases and J 6 bases, leaving 6 bases between the germline ends. This CDR3 has 13 amino acids. CDR1 is MNHEY, CDR2 SVGAGI, per germline. In DNA form, the CDR3 reads TGTGCCAGCAGTTACTCGGAGGGCAATGAGCAGTTCTTC. Residues: CASSYSEGNEQFF.

The chain links TRBV14 to TRBJ2-7; D gene uncertain. The V end lost 0 bases, the J end lost 0 bases, and 9 bases lay between the germline ends. From germline, CDR1 is SGHDN and CDR2 FVKESK. There are 15 residues in the CDR3. The DNA of the CDR3 is TGTGCCAGCAGCCAAGAATGGGGTTTCTCCTACGAGCAGTACTTC. It encodes CASSQEWGFSYEQYF.

The rearrangement uses TRBV19 and TRBJ1-2, with TRBD1 identical over 7 bases. The germline CDR1 and CDR2 sequences are LNHDA and SQIVND (reference sequence). Trimming took 10 bases from V and 6 from J; bases not matched to a gene: 11. The CDR3 covers 13 residues. For the CDR3, the DNA is TGTGCCACCCGGAAGACAGGGATTAATGGCTACACCTTC. Amino acid sequence: CATRKTGINGYTF.

V and J are TRBV7-2 and TRBJ2-2; no clear D. V was cut by 1 base and J by 14 bases, with 11 bases left in between. Germline V gene data show CDR1 as SGHTA and CDR2 as FQGNSA. The CDR3 contains 12 residues. The CDR3: CASSLGVLPLFF. Written as DNA, the CDR3 is TGTGCCAGCAGCTTAGGAGTTCTACCACTGTTTTTT.

The chain links TRBV4-1 to TRBJ2-4, with D possibly matching TRBD2 (5 bases). The CDR3 contains 16 residues. Germline CDR1 reads MGHRA; CDR2 reads YSYEKL. V lost 5 bases and J 0 bases, leaving 14 bases between the germline ends. DNA of the CDR3: TGCGCCAGCAGCGAGGAGGCCAGCTTAGCCAAAAACATTCAGTACTTC. Translation gives CASSEEASLAKNIQYF.

The rearrangement links TRBV28 to TRBJ2-5; D is undetermined. Trimming shortened V by 2 bases and J by 4 bases, and 14 bases separated the two germline ends. The germline V gene encodes CDR1 MDHEN and CDR2 SYDVKM. The length of the CDR3 is 15 residues. The CDR3 here is CASSLLNEVRETQYF. The CDR3 nucleotides read TGTGCCAGCAGTTTACTTAATGAGGTTCGAGAGACCCAGTACTTC.

The gene calls are TRBV5-4 and TRBJ2-5; D gene ambiguous. The V and J ends lost 4 bases and 2 bases respectively, with 15 bases between them. The CDR3 length is 15 residues. The germline CDR1 and CDR2 sequences are SGHNT and YYREEE (reference sequence). DNA for the CDR3: TGTGCCAGCAGCCGATTGGGTCCAGTACAAGAGACCCAGTACTTC. It yields the protein CASSRLGPVQETQYF.

The chain couples TRBV30 to TRBJ1-1; D may be TRBD1 (5 bases). The CDR3 runs 12 residues. From germline, CDR1 is GTSNPN and CDR2 SVGIG (reference sequence). Deletions cut 4 bases from V and 6 bases from J, with 12 bases between. The CDR3: CAWTGSKAEAFF. In DNA, the CDR3 is TGTGCCTGGACAGGGTCAAAGGCTGAAGCTTTCTTT.

This sequence joins TRBV5-1 and TRBJ2-7; D uncertain. The CDR3 is 13 residues long. Germline V gives CDR1 SGHRS, CDR2 YFSETQ. V lost 0 bases and J 4 bases, leaving 8 bases between the germline ends. The CDR3, as DNA: TGCGCCAGCAGCTTGGGGCTAGGGTACGAGCAGTACTTC. It encodes CASSLGLGYEQYF.

This clone was seen a single time. The chain recombines TRBV11-2 with TRBJ2-1; 10 positions match TRBD2. After removal of 6 bases from V and 5 bases from J, the junction contained 7 bases not matched to a gene. The CDR3 runs 15 residues. CDR1 is SGHAT, CDR2 FQNNGV, per germline. For the CDR3, the DNA is TGTGCCAGCAGGTCTCTAGCGGGAGTACACAATGAGCAGTTCTTC. This codes for CASRSLAGVHNEQFF.

The V and J genes are TRBV28 and TRBJ2-3; D remains ambiguous. The CDR3 consists of 14 residues. The germline CDR1 and CDR2 sequences are MDHEN and SYDVKM. The V end was cut by 3 bases, the J end by 1 base, with 8 bases between. The CDR3 protein is CASSFSGRTDTQYF. CDR3 in DNA: TGTGCCAGCAGTTTTTCCGGCCGCACAGATACGCAGTATTTT. Full variable domain (remainder filled in from reference TRBV28 and TRBJ2-3): DVKVTQSSRYLVKRTGEKVFLECVQDMDHENMFWYRQDPGLGLRLIYFSYDVKMKEKGDIPEGYSVSREKKERFSLILESASTNQTSMYLCASSFSGRTDTQYFGPGTRLTVL.

This clone came up once. This sequence joins TRBV6-5 and TRBJ2-1; D not resolved. Trimming removed 3 bases from V and 8 bases from J, with 8 bases in between. Germline CDR1 and CDR2: MNHEY and SVGAGI. The CDR3 covers 12 residues. CDR3 region: CASSYNGDEQFF. The CDR3 DNA reads as TGTGCCAGCAGTTATAATGGAGATGAGCAGTTCTTC.

This chain connects TRBV2 to TRBJ2-7; D call uncertain. CDR3 length equals 15 residues. V lost 1 base, J lost 4 bases, and 14 bases lay in between. From germline, CDR1 is SNHLY and CDR2 FYNNEI. The CDR3 sequence is CASSEELAGRYEQYF. DNA of the CDR3: TGTGCCAGCAGTGAAGAGCTGGCAGGACGTTACGAGCAGTACTTC.

J is TRBJ2-1 and V is TRBV5-1, with TRBD2 matching 8 bases. Per the germline V gene, CDR1 is SGHRS and CDR2 is YFSETQ. Trimming at V came to 0 bases and at J to 1 base, leaving 3 bases not matched to a gene. The CDR3 runs to 16 residues. CDR3 DNA sequence: TGCGCCAGCAGCTTGGGGTCTAGCGGGTCCTACAATGAGCAGTTCTTC. Encoded protein: CASSLGSSGSYNEQFF.

The chain uses TRBV4-2 and TRBJ2-7; 9 nucleotides line up with TRBD1. With V trimmed by 2 bases and J by 3 bases, 8 bases remained unmatched. This CDR3 contains 16 residues. CDR1 LGHNA and CDR2 YNFKEQ come from the germline V gene. Here the CDR3 DNA reads TGTGCCAGCAGCCAACCCGGGACAGGGATTCTCTACGAGCAGTACTTC. This gives the protein CASSQPGTGILYEQYF.